The rows below give T cell receptor beta chains drawn from one sample of a study of T cells after yellow fever vaccination. MiXCR, applied by TCRdb to the 5' RACE reads, yields one record per CDR3 protein. The profile shows 100,000 to 150,000 distinct CDR3 sequences, 8.9% of them singletons. The sample was CD8+ T cells sorted from PBMCs, taken on the day of the yellow fever booster vaccination. These receptor sequences come from a man in his late teens or twenties who received the YFV17D yellow fever vaccine. Both conserved end residues are part of each CDR3. A D gene is named only where the DNA matches it firmly. Only some rows state a clone size, as once, few, many or a class for expanded clones.

J | V | size | D | CDR3 | DNA
TRBJ1-2 | TRBV10-3 | few | TRBD1 | CAILGQSVSSYTF | TGTGCCATCCTGGGACAGTCGGTTAGTAGCTACACCTTC
TRBJ2-1 | TRBV29-1 | few | TRBD1 | CSVRTGSSYNEQFF | TGCAGCGTTAGGACAGGGAGCTCCTACAATGAGCAGTTCTTC
TRBJ2-3 | TRBV25-1 | few | . | CASSEYQLKSDTQYF | TGTGCCAGCAGTGAATACCAGCTTAAATCGGATACGCAGTATTTT
TRBJ1-5 | TRBV30 | . | TRBD1 | CAWSKQGVNQPQHF | TGTGCCTGGAGTAAACAGGGGGTCAATCAGCCCCAGCATTTT
TRBJ1-4 | TRBV21-1 | . | . | CASSKECLKRGEKLFF | TGTGCCAGCAGCAAAGAATGCCTGAAAAGGGGTGAAAAACTGTTTTTT
TRBJ2-1 | TRBV5-1 | . | TRBD2 | CASSLASGEYNEQFF | TGCGCCAGCAGCTTGGCTAGCGGGGAATACAATGAGCAGTTCTTC
TRBJ2-4 | TRBV4-3 | many | . | CASSQRPGDIQYF | TGCGCCAGCAGCCAAAGACCGGGGGACATTCAGTACTTC
TRBJ2-2 | TRBV2 | few | . | CASSVGAANTGELFF | TGTGCCAGCAGTGTAGGGGCCGCGAACACCGGGGAGCTGTTTTTT
TRBJ1-5 | TRBV3-1 | few | . | CASSQESRGNQPQHF | TGTGCCAGCAGCCAAGAGTCCCGGGGGAATCAGCCCCAGCATTTT
TRBJ1-1 | TRBV6-2/TRBV6-3 | many | . | CASSLHENTEAFF | TGTGCCAGCAGTCTACATGAGAACACTGAAGCTTTCTTT
TRBJ1-4 | TRBV9 | . | TRBD1 | CASSPGQGKLFF | TGTGCCAGCAGCCCGGGACAGGGAAAACTGTTTTTT
TRBJ1-1 | TRBV6-5 | many | . | CASSYFRGGSGNTEAFF | TGTGCCAGCAGTTACTTCAGAGGAGGTTCAGGGAACACTGAAGCTTTCTTT
TRBJ2-3 | TRBV11-3 | . | TRBD2 | CASSSSAAGAPTDTQYF | TGTGCCAGCAGCTCATCGGCAGCGGGGGCCCCCACAGATACGCAGTATTTT
TRBJ1-2 | TRBV5-8 | few | . | CASVGVLIHGYTF | TGTGCCAGCGTGGGAGTGTTAATTCATGGCTACACCTTC
TRBJ1-1 | TRBV21-1 | . | . | CASRGTGMNTEAFF | TGTGCCAGCAGAGGGACAGGTATGAACACTGAAGCTTTCTTT
TRBJ2-5 | TRBV4-3 | many | TRBD1 | CASSQYGTGGGSYQETQYF | TGCGCCAGCAGCCAATATGGGACAGGGGGCGGGTCGTACCAAGAGACCCAGTACTTC
TRBJ2-7 | TRBV5-1 | many | . | CASRNPPEGVYEQYF | TGCGCCAGCAGAAACCCCCCGGAGGGTGTCTACGAGCAGTACTTC
TRBJ2-7 | TRBV14 | . | . | CASSQIEGYEQYF | TGTGCCAGCAGCCAAATTGAGGGGTACGAGCAGTACTTC